This T cell receptor beta chain was recovered during a study of beta chain features in type 1 diabetes. Study summary: Taken together, all samples contributed 107,917,701 examined sorted cells.

Isolated RNA was reverse transcribed in full, so expressed TCRB transcripts were sequenced. Measured with immunoSEQ multiplex PCR; TCRdb has only the in-frame clones, and not every one. The sample holds about 290,000 clones, around 7.3% seen once. Whole-study findings and limits: Sampled from patients, naive, central memory and Treg TCRB repertoires appeared more similar than those sampled from healthy donors. TCRB CDR3 length was moderately but significantly reduced in all four CD4+ subsets of Type 1 diabetes patients. Any HLA type influence on TCRB rearrangement was left unresolved here.

Concerning this clone: Its antigen is still unknown.

Trimming removed 6 bases from V and 2 bases from J; junction bases left unmatched: 6. The germline CDR1 and CDR2 sequences are ENHRY and SYGVKD. The CDR3 extends over 15 amino acids. This TCR was sampled from a woman aged 18-29 years in good health. The chain combines TRBV10-3 with TRBJ2-3, with 9 bases matching TRBD1. Sequencing input: central memory CD4+ T cells from blood. Written as DNA, the CDR3 is TGTGCCATCAGCCCCGGGACAGGGAACACAGATACGCAGTATTTT. Its protein is CAISPGTGNTDTQYF.